The 30 T cell receptor beta chains reported below all come from one sample, sequenced in a study of T cell responses to AZD1222 COVID-19 vaccine (dated by TCRdb to the early 2020s). The library was generated by the immunoSEQ multiplex PCR assay. TCRdb carries this immuneACCESS record with in-frame sequences only. Its versions omit some clonotypes, under half of them owing to an unresolved V gene in the studies checked, with the rest unexplained. A total of 150,000 to 160,000 clones appear in this sample, 80% to 90% of them only once. The biggest ten clones account for under 7% of the sample. The time point label, as the study defines it: baseline before first vaccination. The treatment or condition label for this specimen denotes: meningococcal conjugate vaccine given as trial control. Sample: peripheral blood, taken on day 0 of MenACWY control vaccination. These receptor sequences come from an adult in good health.

This chain joins TRBV5-4 and TRBJ1-6, with TRBD1 matching 9 bases. V lost 3 bases and J lost 7; bases outside the gene matches: 8. The germline gives CDR1 SGHNT, CDR2 YYREEE (reference sequence). The CDR3 consists of 16 residues. The CDR3 is CASSSGQGAGNSPLHF. CDR3 in DNA: TGTGCCAGCAGCTCGGGACAGGGCGCGGGGAATTCACCCCTCCACTTT.

The gene calls are TRBV5-6 and TRBJ2-7; the match to TRBD2 covers 7 bases. This CDR3 is built from 14 residues. Germline CDR1 and CDR2: SGHDT and YYEEEE. J lost 6 bases, V lost 1 base, and 7 bases had no gene match. The CDR3 coding sequence is TGTGCCAGCAGCTTGATGGTTGGGGAGGGCGAGCAGTACGTC. Protein: CASSLMVGEGEQYV.

The chain couples TRBV7-9 to TRBJ2-2; D gene ambiguous. Deletions cut 1 base from V and 0 bases from J, with 9 bases between. The germline CDR1 and CDR2 sequences are SEHNR and FQNEAQ (reference sequence). This CDR3 contains 16 residues. CDR3 nucleotide sequence: TGTGCCAGCAGCTTAGGCCCGGGCGCGAACACCGGGGAGCTGTTTTTT. This gives the protein CASSLGPGANTGELFF.

This chain uses TRBV28 with TRBJ2-7; no firm D call. The CDR3 sequence is 13 residues long. Germline V gene lookup returns CDR1 MDHEN and CDR2 SYDVKM. V lost 3 bases, J lost 4 bases, and 10 bases lay in between. Here the CDR3 DNA reads TGTGCCAGCAGTTTTGGGTCCCCATACGAGCAGTACGTC. Translating gives CASSFGSPYEQYV.

V is TRBV12-5 and J is TRBJ1-1; possible D gene TRBD1, 6 bases. The length of the CDR3 is 11 residues. V dropped 3 bases and J dropped 14 bases, with 13 bases sitting between them. Germline CDR1 reads LGHNT; CDR2 reads FRNRAP. CDR3 loop: CASGFEQGSFF. The DNA of the CDR3 is TGTGCTAGTGGTTTCGAACAGGGCAGCTTCTTT.

This chain uses TRBV28 with TRBJ2-7; a weak D match, TRBD1 (5 bases). The CDR3 spans 13 residues. The V end lost 6 bases, the J end lost 4 bases, and 13 bases lay between the germline ends. Germline loops: CDR1 MDHEN, CDR2 SYDVKM. The CDR3 DNA sequence: TGTGCCAGCAGACCGATCGACAGTTACGAGCAGTACGTC. Translated: CASRPIDSYEQYV.

This chain links TRBV6-5 with TRBJ1-2, with TRBD1 matching 7 bases. The CDR3 is 14 amino acids. Germline trimming cut 2 bases from V and 6 bases from J; bases unmatched to any gene: 6. The V gene's germline CDR1 is MNHEY and CDR2 SVGAGI. CDR3 amino acids: CASSYTRQGHGYTF. The CDR3 DNA reads as TGTGCCAGCAGTTACACTAGACAGGGCCATGGCTACACCTTC.

The chain uses TRBV4-3 and TRBJ2-4; D perhaps matches TRBD1 (5 bases). Per the germline V gene, CDR1 is LGHNA and CDR2 is YSLEER. The CDR3 consists of 16 residues. V lost 0 bases and J 1 base, leaving 10 bases between the germline ends. CDR3 in amino acids: CASSQDKGLAKNIQYF. The CDR3 DNA reads as TGCGCCAGCAGCCAAGATAAGGGGCTCGCCAAAAACATTCAGTACTTC.

The V and J genes are TRBV7-8 and TRBJ1-1, with D maybe TRBD1 (5 bases). V lost 5 bases and J 3 bases, leaving 13 bases between the germline ends. CDR3 length equals 14 residues. Germline CDR1 and CDR2: SGHVS and FQNEAQ. The CDR3 loop reads CASSGSRQYTEAFF. The DNA of the CDR3 is TGTGCCAGCAGCGGCTCGAGACAGTACACTGAAGCTTTCTTT. The whole variable domain, filled in from reference TRBV7-8 and TRBJ1-1, reads GAGVSQSPRYKVAKRGQDVALRCDPISGHVSLFWYQQALGQGPEFLTYFQNEAQLDKSGLPSDRFFAERPEGSVSTLKIQRTQQEDSAVYLCASSGSRQYTEAFFGQGTRLTVV.

V is TRBV2 and J is TRBJ1-2, with D perhaps TRBD1 (5 bases). This CDR3 is 16 amino acids long. The V gene lost 0 bases and the J gene lost 1 base, with 12 bases spanning the gap. Germline CDR1 SNHLY, CDR2 FYNNEI. The CDR3: CASSEAQGVFNYGYTF. In nucleotides, the CDR3 is TGTGCCAGCAGTGAAGCGCAGGGAGTGTTTAACTATGGCTACACCTTC.

This sequence joins TRBV7-9 and TRBJ1-1, with 12 positions matching TRBD1. From germline, CDR1 is SEHNR and CDR2 FQNEAQ (reference sequence). This CDR3 spans 15 amino acids. V trimming: 6 bases; J trimming: 5 bases; junction bases outside the gene matches: 7. CDR3 region: CASSGTGGARTEAFF. The CDR3 DNA is TGTGCCAGCAGTGGGACAGGGGGCGCGAGGACTGAAGCTTTCTTT.

This clone has just a few counts. This chain joins TRBV29-1 and TRBJ1-1, with a tentative D call TRBD1 (6 bases). V was shortened by 7 bases and J by 2 bases, with 8 bases between the two germline ends. From germline, CDR1 is SQVTM and CDR2 ANQGSEA. The CDR3 is made up of 11 amino acids. This CDR3 is CSGGHNTEAFF. CDR3 sequence (DNA): TGCAGCGGGGGACACAACACTGAAGCTTTCTTT.

The V gene is TRBV27, the J gene TRBJ2-3; either TRBD1 or TRBD2 may fit D (6 bases each). The CDR3 is 16 amino acids. From germline, CDR1 is MNHEY and CDR2 SMNVEV (reference sequence). Trimming left V 4 bases short and J 0 bases short, with 14 bases between. CDR3 coding DNA: TGTGCCAGCAGTTCTCCCGGGGGCCCTAGCACAGATACGCAGTATTTT. It specifies CASSSPGGPSTDTQYF.

The chain combines TRBV7-2 with TRBJ2-3, with 13 bases identical to TRBD2. With V trimmed by 4 bases and J by 1 base, 8 bases remained unmatched. CDR1 and CDR2 from the germline V gene are SGHTA and FQGNSA. The CDR3 is made up of 18 amino acids. The CDR3 DNA is TGTGCCAGCAGCTCCGGACTAGCGGGAGCGGCGGGCACAGATACGCAGTATTTT. Translating it yields CASSSGLAGAAGTDTQYF.

The chain carries TRBV28 and TRBJ2-7, with 8 bases identical to TRBD1. In germline, CDR1 is MDHEN, CDR2 SYDVKM. Trimming took 6 bases from V and 2 from J; bases not matched to a gene: 9. The CDR3 consists of 15 residues. The CDR3 here is CASRGQGKTPYEQYV. The DNA for the CDR3 is TGTGCCAGCAGAGGACAGGGTAAGACTCCCTACGAGCAGTACGTC.

The chain uses TRBV10-3 and TRBJ2-7, with D possibly TRBD1 on 6 matching bases. The V end was cut by 6 bases, the J end by 0 bases, with 18 bases between. The CDR3 is 16 residues long. The germline V gene encodes CDR1 ENHRY and CDR2 SYGVKD. The CDR3 DNA reads TGTGCCATCAGAAAAAGCCGGGACACAAACTCCTACGAGCAGTACTTC. This codes for CAIRKSRDTNSYEQYF.

V is TRBV5-1 and J is TRBJ2-4; the match to TRBD1 covers 9 bases. The germline V gene has CDR1 SGHRS and CDR2 YFSETQ. CDR3 length: 15 amino acids. J was trimmed by 5 bases and V by 4 bases; bases with no gene match: 7. CDR3 bases: TGCGCCAGCAGCCGCGGGACAGGGTCTGAAAACATTCAGTACTTC. Translating gives CASSRGTGSENIQYF.

This clone was seen once. This sequence joins TRBV12-5 and TRBJ1-1; D is ambiguous. V was shortened by 5 bases and J by 1 base, with 8 bases between the two germline ends. CDR3 length: 13 amino acids. The germline CDR1 and CDR2 sequences are LGHNT and FRNRAP. This CDR3 reads CASGVNRNTEAFF. The DNA for the CDR3 is TGTGCTAGTGGTGTAAACAGGAACACTGAAGCTTTCTTT.

J is TRBJ1-1 and V is TRBV5-1; D may be TRBD1 (5 bases). CDR1 and CDR2 (germline): SGHRS, YFSETQ. CDR3 length equals 15 residues. Trimming stripped 0 bases from V and 4 bases from J, with 13 bases between. The CDR3 region is CASSLARAGGTEAFF. The CDR3 bases are TGCGCCAGCAGCTTGGCGAGGGCTGGGGGCACTGAAGCTTTCTTT.

The gene calls are TRBV4-2 and TRBJ2-3; 8 bases fit TRBD2. Trimming removed 1 base from V and 0 bases from J; junction bases left unmatched: 6. Germline CDR1 reads LGHNA; CDR2 reads YNFKEQ. This CDR3 has 17 amino acids. CDR3 sequence (DNA): TGTGCCAGCAGCCAAGGGGTAGCGGGGAGTAGCACAGATACGCAGTATTTT. It codes for CASSQGVAGSSTDTQYF.

J is TRBJ2-1 and V is TRBV11-3, with 9 bases identical to TRBD2. V was clipped by 5 bases and J by 8 bases; unmatched bases: 19. The CDR3 spans 18 residues. Germline CDR1 is SGHNT and CDR2 is YENEEA. CDR3 in amino acids: CASSRRSSGSGSRDEQFF. CDR3 DNA sequence: TGTGCCAGCAGCCGCCGATCTTCGGGTAGCGGGAGTCGGGATGAGCAGTTCTTC.

The V gene is TRBV7-8, the J gene TRBJ2-2, with 7 bases fitting TRBD2. CDR1 is SGHVS, CDR2 FQNEAQ, per germline. This CDR3 has 16 residues. V lost 1 base to trimming and J lost 4 bases; unmatched junction nucleotides: 6. CDR3 in amino acids: CASSLEWEGGTGELFF. The CDR3 region has the DNA TGTGCCAGCAGCTTAGAGTGGGAGGGTGGCACCGGGGAGCTGTTTTTT. The full variable domain, rest sourced from reference TRBV7-8 and TRBJ2-2, is GAGVSQSPRYKVAKRGQDVALRCDPISGHVSLFWYQQALGQGPEFLTYFQNEAQLDKSGLPSDRFFAERPEGSVSTLKIQRTQQEDSAVYLCASSLEWEGGTGELFFGEGSRLTVL.

The chain couples TRBV18 to TRBJ1-5; no firm D call. CDR3 length equals 12 residues. The germline V gene encodes CDR1 KGHSH and CDR2 LQKENI. Deletions cut 3 bases from V and 3 bases from J, with 3 bases between. The CDR3 sequence: CASSPDNQPQHF. The DNA of the CDR3 is TGTGCCAGCTCACCGGACAATCAGCCCCAGCATTTT.

The chain carries TRBV5-1 and TRBJ2-3; 12 nucleotides align to TRBD2. The length of the CDR3 is 15 residues. Germline CDR1 reads SGHRS; CDR2 reads YFSETQ. The V and J ends lost 5 bases and 6 bases, in that order; junction bases with no gene match: 7. The CDR3 reads CASRLTSGRRDTQYF. The DNA for the CDR3 is TGCGCCAGCAGGTTGACTAGCGGGAGACGGGATACGCAGTATTTT.

The rearrangement joins TRBV3-1 (or the pseudogene TRBV3-2) to TRBJ1-3; D gene uncertain. The CDR3 consists of 12 residues. Trimming removed 4 bases at V and 8 bases at J, with 9 bases between. Germline V gives CDR1 LGHDT, CDR2 YNNKEL (reference sequence). CDR3 DNA: TGTGCCAGCAGCCCGAACCGGGACACCATATATTTT. This codes for CASSPNRDTIYF.

This clone was seen just once. The same CDR3 can be traced to other DNA sequences in this sample. The rearrangement links TRBV7-2 to TRBJ1-1; D perhaps matches TRBD1 (5 bases). Germline V gene data show CDR1 as SGHTA and CDR2 as FQGNSA. The V end lost 5 bases, the J end lost 2 bases, and 12 bases lay between the germline ends. CDR3 length: 14 amino acids. CDR3 amino acids: CASSPGAANTEAFF. The CDR3 DNA follows: TGTGCCAGCAGCCCCGGGGCAGCTAACACTGAAGCTTTCTTT.

The gene calls are TRBV11-2 and TRBJ1-1, with D possibly TRBD1 on 5 matching bases. The V end lost 1 base, the J end lost 1 base, and 10 bases lay between the germline ends. This CDR3 is 15 amino acids long. Germline V gene lookup returns CDR1 SGHAT and CDR2 FQNNGV. The CDR3 region has the DNA TGTGCCAGCAGCTTAGGAGCCAGGGCGAACACTGAAGCTTTCTTT. This sequence encodes CASSLGARANTEAFF.

The rearrangement uses TRBV4-1 and TRBJ2-5, with 7 bases lining up with TRBD1. Germline CDR1 and CDR2: MGHRA and YSYEKL. This CDR3 is built from 14 residues. The V segment lost 1 base and the J segment 5 bases; nucleotides outside the gene matches: 4. CDR3 amino acids: CASSQATGLETQYF. The CDR3 nucleotides read TGCGCCAGCAGCCAAGCGACAGGGTTGGAGACCCAGTACTTC.

This chain joins TRBV5-4 and TRBJ2-7; 9 bases map to TRBD2. The CDR3 covers 13 residues. V was pared by 3 bases and J by 7 bases, with 5 bases of the junction left unmatched. CDR1 and CDR2 (germline): SGHNT, YYREEE (reference sequence). In nucleotides, the CDR3 is TGTGCCAGCAGCTCCAGTCTAGCGGGGGAGCAGTACGTC. Translated, it gives CASSSSLAGEQYV.

This clone has only one observation. The chain joins TRBV24-1 to TRBJ1-2; 7 bases are a match to TRBD1. Germline assignment: CDR1 KGHDR and CDR2 SFDVKD. The CDR3 spans 15 residues. Trimming removed 4 bases from V and 4 bases from J; junction bases left unmatched: 8. The CDR3 nucleotides read TGTGCCACCAGTGACTCCCGACAGGGATCCTATGGCTACACCTTC. This sequence encodes CATSDSRQGSYGYTF.